The 18 T cell receptor beta chains below were found in one sample sequenced in a study of early T cells in non-severe SARS-CoV-2 infection. One entry per CDR3 protein results from TCRdb running MiXCR on the 5' RACE reads. The sample contains over 50,000 distinct CDR3 sequences, 10% to 15% of which appear only once. Sequencing was performed on whole blood. The receptors come from an adult who was a healthcare worker with PCR-confirmed SARS-CoV-2 infection or an uninfected control (not recorded which).

Ten or more counts support this clonotype. The chain links TRBV28 to TRBJ2-1, with D perhaps matching TRBD1 (6 bases). The germline gives CDR1 MDHEN, CDR2 SYDVKM. Trimming pared 2 bases from V and 9 bases from J, leaving 14 bases between. The CDR3 runs to 14 residues. CDR3: CASSLLRRQAEQFF. CDR3 nucleotides: TGTGCCAGCAGTTTACTTAGGAGACAGGCTGAGCAGTTCTTC. Supplemented by reference TRBV28 and TRBJ2-1, the full variable domain reads DVKVTQSSRYLVKRTGEKVFLECVQDMDHENMFWYRQDPGLGLRLIYFSYDVKMKEKGDIPEGYSVSREKKERFSLILESASTNQTSMYLCASSLLRRQAEQFFGPGTRLTVL.

The V call is TRBV29-1, the J call TRBJ1-2; no definite D call. Germline V gene lookup returns CDR1 SQVTM and CDR2 ANQGSEA. This CDR3 has 14 amino acids. Trimming removed 4 bases from V and 2 bases from J, with 14 bases in between. The CDR3 spells CSVAPFSANYGYTF. Here the CDR3 DNA reads TGCAGCGTTGCCCCTTTTTCCGCCAACTATGGCTACACCTTC.

This clonotype was picked up many times. V gene TRBV14 combines with J gene TRBJ2-7; D ambiguous. Germline assignment: CDR1 SGHDN and CDR2 FVKESK. Between the trimmed V and J ends, which lost 4 bases and 7 bases, there was a span of 14 bases. This CDR3 is built from 13 residues. CDR3 in DNA: TGTGCCAGCAGCCTTCAAGGCCGGGTGGAGCAGTACTTC. As protein: CASSLQGRVEQYF.

This clonotype was counted a few times. The chain employs TRBV6-5 and TRBJ2-3; possible D gene TRBD2, 5 bases. The CDR3 covers 14 residues. Germline lookup yields CDR1 MNHEY and CDR2 SVGAGI. V gave up 5 bases and J gave up 3 bases, with 12 bases separating them. In DNA form, the CDR3 reads TGTGCCAGCAGTCACCGTAGCGAGACAGATACGCAGTATTTT. This encodes CASSHRSETDTQYF.

The V and J genes are TRBV25-1 and TRBJ2-7; D not resolved. V lost 4 bases and J 5 bases, leaving 12 bases between the germline ends. The germline CDR1 and CDR2 sequences are MGHDK and SYGVNS. The CDR3 is 13 amino acids. CDR3 protein: CASSVQVSDEQYF. CDR3 DNA sequence: TGTGCCAGCAGTGTTCAGGTTTCGGACGAGCAGTACTTC.

This sequence joins TRBV7-8 and TRBJ2-7; D gene ambiguous. CDR1 and CDR2 from the germline V gene are SGHVS and FQNEAQ. Trimming left V 1 base short and J 4 bases short, with 8 bases between. The CDR3 length is 13 residues. DNA for the CDR3: TGTGCCAGCAGCTTAGACTGGTCATACGAGCAGTACTTC. Translated: CASSLDWSYEQYF.

V usage is TRBV10-3 and J usage is TRBJ1-4; no reliable D call. The V end was cut by 4 bases, the J end by 5 bases, with 8 bases between. The CDR3 length is 13 residues. CDR1 and CDR2 from the germline V gene are ENHRY and SYGVKD. CDR3 amino acids: CAISVQQNEKLFF. CDR3 nucleotides: TGTGCCATCAGTGTACAACAGAATGAAAAACTGTTTTTT.

This clonotype was recorded many times. This chain connects TRBV20-1 to TRBJ2-1; D gene unclear. The germline CDR1 and CDR2 sequences are DFQATT and SNEGSKA (reference sequence). V was pared by 4 bases and J by 5 bases, with 6 bases between. The CDR3 sequence is 11 residues long. The chain's CDR3 is CSANRNNEQFF. The CDR3 nucleotides are TGCAGTGCTAACCGGAACAATGAGCAGTTCTTC.

Ten or more counts support this clonotype. V gene TRBV4-2 combines with J gene TRBJ2-3; D not resolved. The CDR3 covers 13 residues. V was cut by 0 bases and J by 10 bases, with 11 bases left in between. Germline CDR1 LGHNA, CDR2 YNFKEQ. CDR3 sequence: CASSQEVEFPQYF. CDR3 nucleotide sequence: TGTGCCAGCAGCCAAGAGGTCGAATTTCCGCAGTATTTT.

This clonotype was counted at least ten times. V gene TRBV2 combines with J gene TRBJ1-1, with D uncertain. V lost 6 bases and J 1 base, leaving 9 bases between the germline ends. The CDR3 runs 13 residues. Germline values: CDR1 SNHLY, CDR2 FYNNEI. In nucleotides, the CDR3 is TGTGCCAGCAGGGTCGACGCGAACACTGAAGCTTTCTTT. Translation: CASRVDANTEAFF.

This clonotype was seen a handful of times. The chain joins TRBV9 to TRBJ2-7; a weak D match, TRBD2 (5 bases). From germline, CDR1 is SGDLS and CDR2 YYNGEE. The CDR3 spans 14 residues. Trimming removed 0 bases at V and 0 bases at J, with 7 bases between. This chain's CDR3 is CASSVGGSSYEQYF. CDR3 sequence (DNA): TGTGCCAGCAGCGTAGGCGGGTCCTCCTACGAGCAGTACTTC.

This clonotype appeared a few times. The genes are TRBV7-2 and TRBJ1-2; D is ambiguous. The V and J ends lost 3 bases and 5 bases respectively, with 19 bases between them. Germline loops: CDR1 SGHTA, CDR2 FQGNSA. The CDR3 runs to 16 residues. The CDR3 is CASSLDFFVDRYGYTF. The CDR3 nucleotides are TGTGCCAGCAGCTTGGACTTTTTCGTAGACCGGTATGGCTACACCTTC.

This clonotype was seen ten or more times. The V call is TRBV5-6, the J call TRBJ2-3; the D gene is possibly TRBD2 (5 bases). V dropped 2 bases and J dropped 4 bases, with 11 bases sitting between them. Germline V gene lookup returns CDR1 SGHDT and CDR2 YYEEEE. The CDR3 sequence is 14 residues long. CDR3 amino acids: CASSFRGPPDTQYF. The CDR3 DNA follows: TGTGCCAGCAGCTTTCGGGGTCCCCCAGATACGCAGTATTTT. The full variable domain, rest sourced from reference TRBV5-6 and TRBJ2-3, is DAGVTQSPTHLIKTRGQQVTLRCSPKSGHDTVSWYQQALGQGPQFIFQYYEEEERQRGNFPDRFSGHQFPNYSSELNVNALLLGDSALYLCASSFRGPPDTQYFGPGTRLTVL.

This clonotype was seen ten or more times. This rearrangement joins TRBV28 to TRBJ2-3; the D is unclear. This CDR3 is built from 12 residues. Germline CDR1 is MDHEN and CDR2 is SYDVKM. V was shortened by 3 bases and J by 5 bases, with 6 bases between the two germline ends. The CDR3 nucleotides read TGTGCCAGCAGTTTCCTGGGAGATACGCAGTATTTT. Translated, it gives CASSFLGDTQYF.

In this sample, this clonotype turned up many times. The rearrangement joins TRBV12-3 or TRBV12-4 to TRBJ2-5, with a weak D call TRBD1 (5 bases). The CDR3 sequence is 17 residues long. Trimming stripped 6 bases from V and 0 bases from J, with 20 bases between. CDR3 sequence (DNA): TGTGCCAGCAGCCAAAGGATGACAGAGGTGTACCAAGAGACCCAGTACTTC. This translates into CASSQRMTEVYQETQYF.

This clonotype was seen repeatedly, ten times or more. The V gene is TRBV4-2, the J gene TRBJ2-1; 13 nucleotides agree with TRBD2. Trimming at V came to 4 bases and at J to 6 bases, leaving 6 bases not matched to a gene. This CDR3 contains 16 residues. Germline V gene sequence: CDR1 LGHNA, CDR2 YNFKEQ. CDR3 sequence (DNA): TGTGCCAGCAGCCCAACTAGCGGGAGGGCCTCCAATGAGCAGTTCTTC. It translates to CASSPTSGRASNEQFF.

This clonotype was detected many times. V and J are TRBV12-3 or TRBV12-4 and TRBJ1-1; no clear D. Deletions cut 5 bases from V and 3 bases from J, with 7 bases between. The CDR3 runs 12 residues. CDR3 residues: CASSRIHTEAFF. The CDR3 DNA reads as TGTGCCAGCAGTAGAATCCACACTGAAGCTTTCTTT.

The chain recombines TRBV25-1 with TRBJ2-1; 7 bases agree with TRBD2. The CDR3 has 15 residues. Germline V gene lookup returns CDR1 MGHDK and CDR2 SYGVNS. J lost 9 bases, V lost 6 bases, and 14 bases had no gene match. Here the CDR3 DNA reads TGTGCCAGCAGCCCGCCAAACGGGAGGACGGGTGAGCAGTTCTTC. Translated, it gives CASSPPNGRTGEQFF.